A selection of T cell receptor beta chains follows, all from one sample in a study of CD8 T cells in Susac syndrome. TCRdb analysed the immunoSEQ multiplex PCR reads with MiXCR anew, one entry per CDR3 protein. The sample has approximately 160,000 distinct CDR3 sequences, roughly 95% seen once. The specimen was CD4+ T cells from PBMCs. These receptors originate from a human donor in good health. CDR3s include the opening cysteine and the closing phenylalanine or tryptophan. D genes are given only for firm matches. Part of the rows lack a size; the others show once, few, many or a class for expanded clones.

cdr3_nt cdr3_aa v_call d_call clone_size j_call
TGCAGTGCTAGAAGGGGTCTCGGAATCGAGACCCAGTACTTC CSARRGLGIETQYF TRBV20-1 NA NA TRBJ2-5
TGTGCCAGCAGTTTATGGGGTAATCAGCAGCCCCAGCATTTT CASSLWGNQQPQHF TRBV27 NA NA TRBJ1-5
TGTGCCAGCAGCCGCTCTGGCGGGGGGCTCACAGATACGCAGTATTTT CASSRSGGGLTDTQYF TRBV7-2 TRBD2 NA TRBJ2-3
TGCAGCGTCGGAGGGGGCGGGGTCCCCTCGTACTTC CSVGGGGVPSYF TRBV29-1 NA NA TRBJ2-4
TGTGCCAGTACGCCCTTGAGCTCTGGAAACACCATATATTTT CASTPLSSGNTIYF TRBV19 NA NA TRBJ1-3
TGTGCCAGCAGCTTAGCGTTGGGTCCGGGGGAGACCCAGTACTTC CASSLALGPGETQYF TRBV7-6 NA NA TRBJ2-5
TGTGCCAGCAGTTACGGGACAGCACCCTATGGCTACACCTTC CASSYGTAPYGYTF TRBV6-5 TRBD1 NA TRBJ1-2
TGTGCCAGCAGGATAGGGGCGCTAGGAGTGGATACGCAGTATTTT CASRIGALGVDTQYF TRBV7-2 NA NA TRBJ2-3
TGCAGCGTTGAAGCCCCGGGGATGACCCAAGAGACCCAGTACTTC CSVEAPGMTQETQYF TRBV29-1 NA NA TRBJ2-5
TGTGCCAGCAGTGAACCTTATCGAACAGGTCAAGAGACCCAGTACTTC CASSEPYRTGQETQYF TRBV25-1 NA NA TRBJ2-5
TGCAGCGTTGCTCCAGGACAGGGGGCGAAAACTGAAGCTTTCTTT CSVAPGQGAKTEAFF TRBV29-1 TRBD1 NA TRBJ1-1
TGTGCCAGCAGCTACCAGTCGGCTCAAGAGACCCAGTACTTC CASSYQSAQETQYF TRBV11-2 NA NA TRBJ2-5
TGCAGTGTTCCCGGGACGGTCCCCTACGAGCAGTACTTC CSVPGTVPYEQYF TRBV20-1 NA NA TRBJ2-7
TGTGCCAGCAGCCAACGGGGGAGCTCCTATAATTCACCCCTCCACTTT CASSQRGSSYNSPLHF TRBV3-1 NA NA TRBJ1-6
TGTGCCAGCAGCGTAGGAGTCACCCATGAGCAGTTCTTC CASSVGVTHEQFF TRBV9 NA NA TRBJ2-1
TGTGCCAGCAGTTCCAGTGGGTGGACTGAAGCTTTCTTT CASSSSGWTEAFF TRBV6-5 NA NA TRBJ1-1
TGTGCCATCAGTCCAGAAGACAATACGCAGTATTTT CAISPEDNTQYF TRBV10-3 NA NA TRBJ2-3
TGTGCCAGCAGTTACTCCAGATTCTACGAGCAGTACTTC CASSYSRFYEQYF TRBV6-5 NA NA TRBJ2-7
TGTGCCAGCAGGCCTGGAGTCACCGGGGAGCTGTTTTTT CASRPGVTGELFF TRBV14 NA NA TRBJ2-2
TGTGCCAGCAGCCAAGAAGGGGGGTACGGGGAGCTGTTTTTT CASSQEGGYGELFF TRBV3-1 NA NA TRBJ2-2
TGTGCCAGTAGTATAGGGACGGGCCAGCCCCAGCATTTT CASSIGTGQPQHF TRBV19 NA NA TRBJ1-5
TGCAGTGCGACCTCCCAGGGGGATGCTGAAGCTTTCTTT CSATSQGDAEAFF TRBV20-1 TRBD1 NA TRBJ1-1
TGCGCCAGCAGGCCTACAGGGCTAGTGTCCATGAACACTGAAGCTTTCTTT CASRPTGLVSMNTEAFF TRBV5-1 NA NA TRBJ1-1
TGTGCCAGCAGTTACTCTACGGGGTTTAACTATGGCTACACCTTC CASSYSTGFNYGYTF TRBV6-5 NA NA TRBJ1-2
TGCGCCAGCAGCTTGTTAGGGAACTCCTACGAGCAGTACTTC CASSLLGNSYEQYF TRBV5-1 NA NA TRBJ2-7
TGCAGTGCTAGTTGGTTTGCTAGCGGGGCTGATACGCAGTATTTT CSASWFASGADTQYF TRBV20-1 TRBD2 NA TRBJ2-3
TGTGCCAGCAGGGATTTGGGACTAGCGGGGGTCGGGGATACGCAGTATTTT CASRDLGLAGVGDTQYF TRBV6-1 TRBD2 NA TRBJ2-3
TGTGCCAGCAGTGATTGGGCCGGGGGCACCGGGGAGCTGTTTTTT CASSDWAGGTGELFF TRBV2 NA NA TRBJ2-2
TGCAGTGCTAGACAAACAGGTAGCTTCTATGGCTACACCTTC CSARQTGSFYGYTF TRBV20-1 NA NA TRBJ1-2
TGCGCCAGCAGTCTCGTGGGAGGACAGGGGGCCGTGAATACGCAGTATTTT CASSLVGGQGAVNTQYF TRBV5-1 TRBD1 NA TRBJ2-3
TGTGCCAGCAGCGCAGGGCTGCGGCCCCAGCATTTT CASSAGLRPQHF TRBV12-3/TRBV12-4 NA NA TRBJ1-5
TGTGCCAGCAGCCAGGGGACTAGCGCAGCCGAGCAGTACTTC CASSQGTSAAEQYF TRBV7-9 TRBD2 NA TRBJ2-7
TGTGCCAGCACCAACCGGCGGGGAAACAATGAGCAGTTCTTC CASTNRRGNNEQFF TRBV6-5 NA NA TRBJ2-1
TGTGCCAGCAGCTTAAGCTGGACCGGAGAGACCCAGTACTTC CASSLSWTGETQYF TRBV5-4 NA NA TRBJ2-5
TGCGCCAGCAGCTTGGTAGGGAACAATGAGCAGTTCTTC CASSLVGNNEQFF TRBV5-1 NA NA TRBJ2-1
TGTGCCAGTAAATCGGGACAGGGGAAGGCTGAAGCTTTCTTT CASKSGQGKAEAFF TRBV19 TRBD1 NA TRBJ1-1
TGTGCCACCAGCGGGGGACAGGCAAATCAGCCCCAGCATTTT CATSGGQANQPQHF TRBV15 TRBD1 NA TRBJ1-5
TGTGCCAGCAGCCAAGATTGGGGGAGTCAATACAATGAGCAGTTCTTC CASSQDWGSQYNEQFF TRBV3-1 NA NA TRBJ2-1
TGCAGCGTTGAAGATCGTGGGACTCCTAGCTCTGGAAACACCATATATTTT CSVEDRGTPSSGNTIYF TRBV29-1 NA NA TRBJ1-3
TGTGCCAGCAGTGACAGGGCCGGGAATTCACCCCTCCACTTT CASSDRAGNSPLHF TRBV12-3/TRBV12-4 TRBD1 NA TRBJ1-6
TGTGCCAGCTCACCTATGGGGGCTACCTACGAGCAGTACTTC CASSPMGATYEQYF TRBV18 NA once TRBJ2-7
TGTGCCAGCAGGCAGGACGGATACTATAATTCACCCCTCCACTTT CASRQDGYYNSPLHF TRBV2 NA NA TRBJ1-6
TGTGCCAGCAGCCATTCCAGGGAGACCCAGTACTTC CASSHSRETQYF TRBV3-1 NA NA TRBJ2-5
TGCAGCGTTGAAGTCCCCCCCCGGGATACGCAGTATTTT CSVEVPPRDTQYF TRBV29-1 NA NA TRBJ2-3
TGTGCCAGCAGCTTATATAGCACGACTGAAGCTTTCTTT CASSLYSTTEAFF TRBV7-2 NA NA TRBJ1-1